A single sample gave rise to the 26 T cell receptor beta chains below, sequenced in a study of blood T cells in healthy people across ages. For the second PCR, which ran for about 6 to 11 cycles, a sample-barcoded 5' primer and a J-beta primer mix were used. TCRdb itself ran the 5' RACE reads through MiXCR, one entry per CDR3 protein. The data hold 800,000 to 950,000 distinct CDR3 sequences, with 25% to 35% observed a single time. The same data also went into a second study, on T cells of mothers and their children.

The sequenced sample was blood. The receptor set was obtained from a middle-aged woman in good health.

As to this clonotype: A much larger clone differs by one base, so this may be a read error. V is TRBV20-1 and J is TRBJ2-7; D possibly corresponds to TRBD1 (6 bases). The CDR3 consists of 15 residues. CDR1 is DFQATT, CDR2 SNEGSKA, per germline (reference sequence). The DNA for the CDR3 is TGCAGTGCTAGAGATCATATGGGGGCACCTTACGAGCGGTACTTC. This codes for CSARDHMGAPYERYF.

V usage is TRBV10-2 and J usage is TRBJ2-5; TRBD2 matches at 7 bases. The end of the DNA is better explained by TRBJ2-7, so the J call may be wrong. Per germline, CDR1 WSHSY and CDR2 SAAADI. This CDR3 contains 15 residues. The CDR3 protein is CASSGLLLATNEQYF. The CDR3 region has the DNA TGCGCCAGCAGTGGGCTCCTACTAGCGACCAACGAGCAGTACTTC.

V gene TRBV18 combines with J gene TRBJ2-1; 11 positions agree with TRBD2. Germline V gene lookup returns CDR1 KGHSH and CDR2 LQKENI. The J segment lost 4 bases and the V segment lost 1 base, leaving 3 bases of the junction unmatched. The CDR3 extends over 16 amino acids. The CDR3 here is CASSPLLAGGYNEQFF. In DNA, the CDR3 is TGTGCCAGCTCACCACTCCTAGCGGGGGGATACAATGAGCAGTTCTTC.

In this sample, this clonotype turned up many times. As DNA, the CDR3 is TGTGCCAGCAGTATCGGCGGACTAAGCTCTGGGGCCAACGTCCTGACTTTC. Amino acid sequence: CASSIGGLSSGANVLTF. The gene calls are TRBV28 and TRBJ2-6, with a weak D call TRBD2 (6 bases). Germline V gene data show CDR1 as MDHEN and CDR2 as SYDVKM. V was clipped by 5 bases and J by 0 bases, with 14 bases between them. The CDR3 is 17 amino acids.

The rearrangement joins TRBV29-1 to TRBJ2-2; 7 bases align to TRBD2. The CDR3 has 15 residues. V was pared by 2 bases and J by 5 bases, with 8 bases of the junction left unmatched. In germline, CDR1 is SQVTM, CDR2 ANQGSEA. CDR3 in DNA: TGCAGCGTTGAACCCGGCGGGGGAGGGACCGGGGAGCTGTTTTTT. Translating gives CSVEPGGGGTGELFF.

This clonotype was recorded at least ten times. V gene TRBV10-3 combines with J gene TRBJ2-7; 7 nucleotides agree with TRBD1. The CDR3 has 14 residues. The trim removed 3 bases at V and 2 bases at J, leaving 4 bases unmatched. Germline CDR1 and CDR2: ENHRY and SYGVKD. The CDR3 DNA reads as TGTGCCATCAGTGATCACCAGGGGGCCTACGAGCAGTACTTC. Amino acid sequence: CAISDHQGAYEQYF.

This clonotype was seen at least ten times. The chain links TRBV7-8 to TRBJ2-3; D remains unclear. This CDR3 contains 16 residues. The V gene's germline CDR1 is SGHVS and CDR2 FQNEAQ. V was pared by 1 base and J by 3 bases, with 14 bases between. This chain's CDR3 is CASSLEVRTITDTQYF. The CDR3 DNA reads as TGTGCCAGCAGCTTAGAAGTGCGAACTATAACAGATACGCAGTATTTT.

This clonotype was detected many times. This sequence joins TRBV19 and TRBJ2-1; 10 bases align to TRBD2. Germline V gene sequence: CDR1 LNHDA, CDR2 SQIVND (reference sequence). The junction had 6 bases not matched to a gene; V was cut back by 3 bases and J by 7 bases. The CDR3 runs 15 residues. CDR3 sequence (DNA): TGTGCCAGTAGTATGGTAGCGGGGGGTTTGAATGAGCAGTTCTTC. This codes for CASSMVAGGLNEQFF.

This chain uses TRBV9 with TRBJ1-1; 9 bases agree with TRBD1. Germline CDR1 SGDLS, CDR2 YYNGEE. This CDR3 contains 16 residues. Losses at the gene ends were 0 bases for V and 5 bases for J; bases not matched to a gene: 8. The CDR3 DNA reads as TGTGCCAGCAGCGTAGCCCCGACAGGGGGGGGAACTGAAGCTTTCTTT. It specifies CASSVAPTGGGTEAFF.

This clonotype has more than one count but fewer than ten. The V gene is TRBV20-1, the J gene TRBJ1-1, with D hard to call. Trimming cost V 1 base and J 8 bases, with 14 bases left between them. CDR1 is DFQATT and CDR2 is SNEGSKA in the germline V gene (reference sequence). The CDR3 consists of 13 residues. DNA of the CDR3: TGCAGTGCTAGAGTCACGAGTGGACGGGAAGCTTTCTTT. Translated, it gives CSARVTSGREAFF.

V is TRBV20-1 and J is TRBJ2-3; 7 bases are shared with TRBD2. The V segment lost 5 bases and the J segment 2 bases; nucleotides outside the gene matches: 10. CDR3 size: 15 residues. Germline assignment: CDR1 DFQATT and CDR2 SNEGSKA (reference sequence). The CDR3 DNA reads TGCAGTGCTGACCTTTTAGCGGGCCTCACAGATACGCAGTATTTT. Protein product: CSADLLAGLTDTQYF.

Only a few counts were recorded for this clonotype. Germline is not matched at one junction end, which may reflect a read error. CDR3 residues: CAGSSPSSTSGGAETQYF. In DNA form, the CDR3 reads TGTGCCGGCAGTTCCCCCTCCTCGACTAGCGGGGGGGCAGAGACCCAGTACTTC. The genes are TRBV27 and TRBJ2-5; 14 bases match TRBD2. This CDR3 comprises 18 residues. Germline assignment: CDR1 MNHEY and CDR2 SMNVEV (reference sequence).

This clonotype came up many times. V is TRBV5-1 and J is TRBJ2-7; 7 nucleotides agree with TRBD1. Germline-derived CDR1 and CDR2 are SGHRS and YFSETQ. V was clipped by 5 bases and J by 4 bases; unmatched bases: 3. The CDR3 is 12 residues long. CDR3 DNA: TGCGCCAGCAGTTGGGACAGATACGAGCAGTACTTC. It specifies CASSWDRYEQYF. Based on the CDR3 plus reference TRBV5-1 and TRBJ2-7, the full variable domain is KAGVTQTPRYLIKTRGQQVTLSCSPISGHRSVSWYQQTPGQGLQFLFEYFSETQRNKGNFPGRFSGRQFSNSRSEMNVSTLELGDSALYLCASSWDRYEQYFGPGTRLTVT.

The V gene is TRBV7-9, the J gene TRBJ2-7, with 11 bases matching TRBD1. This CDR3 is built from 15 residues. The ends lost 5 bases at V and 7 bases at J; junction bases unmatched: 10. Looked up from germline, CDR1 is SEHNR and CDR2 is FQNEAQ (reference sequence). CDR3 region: CASSRRGTGGMEQYF. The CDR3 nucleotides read TGTGCCAGCAGCCGCCGCGGGACAGGGGGAATGGAGCAGTACTTC.

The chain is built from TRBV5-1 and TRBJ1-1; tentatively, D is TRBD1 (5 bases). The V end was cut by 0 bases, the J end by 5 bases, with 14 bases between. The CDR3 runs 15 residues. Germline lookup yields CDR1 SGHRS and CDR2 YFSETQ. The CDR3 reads CASSLASGSGTEAFF. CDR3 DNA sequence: TGCGCCAGCAGCTTGGCCTCAGGGTCGGGGACTGAAGCTTTCTTT.

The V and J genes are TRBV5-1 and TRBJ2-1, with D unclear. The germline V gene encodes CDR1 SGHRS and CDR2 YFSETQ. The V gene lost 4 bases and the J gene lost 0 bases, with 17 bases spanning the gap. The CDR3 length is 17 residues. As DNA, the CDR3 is TGCGCCAGCAGCCCCGCCCGACTCTCGAGCTCCTACAATGAGCAGTTCTTC. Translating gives CASSPARLSSSYNEQFF.

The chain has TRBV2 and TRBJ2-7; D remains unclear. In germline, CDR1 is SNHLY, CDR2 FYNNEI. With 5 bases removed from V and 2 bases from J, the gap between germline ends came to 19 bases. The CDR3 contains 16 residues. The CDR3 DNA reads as TGTGCCAGCAGTCATACAGTAACAGTTAAGGCCTACGAGCAGTACTTC. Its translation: CASSHTVTVKAYEQYF.

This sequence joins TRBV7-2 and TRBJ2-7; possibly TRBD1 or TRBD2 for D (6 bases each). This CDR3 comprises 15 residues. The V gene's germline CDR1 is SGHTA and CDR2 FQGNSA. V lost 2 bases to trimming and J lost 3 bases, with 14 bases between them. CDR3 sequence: CASSLSRGTRYEQYF. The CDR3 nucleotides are TGTGCCAGCAGCTTAAGTCGGGGGACACGCTACGAGCAGTACTTC.

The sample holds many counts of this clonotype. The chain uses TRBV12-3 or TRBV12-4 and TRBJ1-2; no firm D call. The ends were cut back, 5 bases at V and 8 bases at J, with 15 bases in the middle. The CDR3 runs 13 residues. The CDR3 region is CASSPGRRQGYTF. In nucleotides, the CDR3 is TGTGCCAGCAGTCCGGGCCGTCGTCAGGGCTACACCTTC.

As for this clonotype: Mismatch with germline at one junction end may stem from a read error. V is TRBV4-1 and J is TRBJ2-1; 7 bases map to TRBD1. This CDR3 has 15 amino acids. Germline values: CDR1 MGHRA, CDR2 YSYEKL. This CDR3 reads CASSQRQGADNVQFF. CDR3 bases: TGCGCCAGCAGCCAGAGACAGGGAGCCGATAATGTGCAGTTCTTC.

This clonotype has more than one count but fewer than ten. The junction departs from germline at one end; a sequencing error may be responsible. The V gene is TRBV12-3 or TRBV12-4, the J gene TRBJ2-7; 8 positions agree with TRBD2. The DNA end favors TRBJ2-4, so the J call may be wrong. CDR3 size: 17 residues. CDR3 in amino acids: CAGSSIAGSLGGNIQYF. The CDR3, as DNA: TGTGCCGGCAGCTCCATAGCGGGGTCCCTAGGGGGAAACATTCAGTACTTC.

The CDR3 region is CASSPRWGGREKLFF. The CDR3 region has the DNA TGTGCCAGCAGCCCCCGTTGGGGGGGGCGTGAAAAACTGTTTTTT. The rearrangement uses TRBV7-2 and TRBJ1-4; D possibly corresponds to TRBD1 (6 bases). V lost 5 bases, J lost 7 bases, and 17 bases lay in between. Looked up from germline, CDR1 is SGHTA and CDR2 is FQGNSA. This CDR3 contains 15 residues.

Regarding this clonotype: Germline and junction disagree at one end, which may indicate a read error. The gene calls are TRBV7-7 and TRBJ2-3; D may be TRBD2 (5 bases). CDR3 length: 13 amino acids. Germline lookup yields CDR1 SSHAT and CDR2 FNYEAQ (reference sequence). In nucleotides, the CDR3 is TGTGCTAGCAGCGCAGACTTTGCGGGTACGCAGTATTTT. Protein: CASSADFAGTQYF.

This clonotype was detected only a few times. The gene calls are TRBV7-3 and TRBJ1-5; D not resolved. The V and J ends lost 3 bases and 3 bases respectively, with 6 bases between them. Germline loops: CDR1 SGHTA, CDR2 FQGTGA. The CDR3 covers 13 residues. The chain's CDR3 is CASSFSPNQPQHF. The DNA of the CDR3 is TGTGCCAGCAGCTTTTCCCCCAATCAGCCCCAGCATTTT.

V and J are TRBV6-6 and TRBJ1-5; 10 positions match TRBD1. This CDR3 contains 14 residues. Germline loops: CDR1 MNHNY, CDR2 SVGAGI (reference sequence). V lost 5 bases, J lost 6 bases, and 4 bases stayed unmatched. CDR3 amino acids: CASSPTGGRQPQHF. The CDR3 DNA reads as TGTGCCAGCAGTCCGACAGGGGGCCGTCAGCCCCAGCATTTT.

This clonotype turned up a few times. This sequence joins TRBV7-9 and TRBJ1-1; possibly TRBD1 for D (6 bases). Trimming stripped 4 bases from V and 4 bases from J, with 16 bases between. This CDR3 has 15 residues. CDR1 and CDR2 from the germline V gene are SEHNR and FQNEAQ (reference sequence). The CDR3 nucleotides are TGTGCCAGCAGCTCCGGACAGTCCCGAGGCACTGAAGCTTTCTTT. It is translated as CASSSGQSRGTEAFF.